This T cell receptor (beta chain) came from a study of tumor-infiltrating lymphocytes in oesophageal squamous cell carcinoma. TCRdb independently ran MiXCR on the PCR reads; one entry per CDR3 protein. The sample carries more than 15,000 distinct CDR3 sequences, roughly two fifths recorded once. This receptor was identified in a female donor with esophageal squamous cell carcinoma. Sequencing was carried out using normal esophageal tissue next to the tumor.

For the CDR3, the DNA is TGTGCCAGCAGCAAGACTAGCGGGAGTCGGGATGAGCAGTTCTTC. Encoded protein: CASSKTSGSRDEQFF. J is TRBJ2-6 and V is TRBV7-3, with TRBD2 matching over 12 bases. The J call could be wrong; TRBJ2-1 is a better fit for the DNA end. The CDR3 has 15 residues. Germline CDR1 is SGHTA and CDR2 is FQGTGA.